One sample yielded the 20 T cell receptor beta chains listed below, sequenced in a study of untreated major depressive disorder. Broader study findings: CD4+ T cells from depressed patients used TRBV05-01 (Vbeta 5.1) more often than controls.

TCRdb's copy holds only in-frame clones and misses some; the assay was immunoSEQ multiplex PCR. The table has 20,000 or so clones, roughly 90% seen once; the top ten hold 0.55% to 0.75%. These receptors lack a known antigen. Sequencing was done on a sample of CD4+ T cells from PBMCs. Receptor source: a woman aged 40 to 50 with major depressive disorder.

This rearrangement joins TRBV11-1 to TRBJ2-5; TRBD2 matches 7 bases. Germline CDR1 is SGHAT and CDR2 is FQDESV (reference sequence). This CDR3 has 17 amino acids. V dropped 4 bases and J dropped 1; count of bases not matched to a gene: 12. This CDR3 is CASSWMVAAGVQETQYF. CDR3 nucleotide sequence: TGTGCCAGCAGCTGGATGGTTGCTGCGGGGGTCCAAGAGACCCAGTACTTC. The full variable domain, completed using reference TRBV11-1 and TRBJ2-5, is EAEVAQSPRYKITEKSQAVAFWCDPISGHATLYWYRQILGQGPELLVQFQDESVVDDSQLPKDRFSAERLKGVDSTLKIQPAELGDSAMYLCASSWMVAAGVQETQYFGPGTRLLVL.

The CDR3 region has the DNA TGTGCCAGTAGTATATCACAGGGAGTGTTGGGCTACACCTTC. Its protein product is CASSISQGVLGYTF. J is TRBJ1-2 and V is TRBV19; perhaps TRBD1 as D (6 bases). The CDR3 is made up of 14 amino acids. CDR1 LNHDA and CDR2 SQIVND come from the germline V gene (reference sequence). The V gene lost 2 bases and the J gene lost 8 bases, with 15 bases spanning the gap.

V is TRBV6-4 and J is TRBJ1-5; weak D call: TRBD1 (6 bases). CDR1 MRHNA and CDR2 SNTAGT come from the germline V gene. V was shortened by 3 bases and J by 7 bases, with 10 bases between the two germline ends. This CDR3 spans 13 amino acids. DNA for the CDR3: TGTGCCAGCAGTGAAACAGGGAAGCAGCCCCAGCATTTT. This sequence encodes CASSETGKQPQHF.

This chain connects TRBV13 to TRBJ2-1, with TRBD1 identical over 9 bases. The V gene's germline CDR1 is PRHDT and CDR2 FYEKMQ (reference sequence). V lost 5 bases to trimming and J lost 8 bases; unmatched junction nucleotides: 16. The CDR3 totals 17 residues. The CDR3 DNA follows: TGTGCCAGCAGCCCTTCTGGGTCCGGGACAGGGTGGGATGAGCAGTTCTTC. Encoded protein: CASSPSGSGTGWDEQFF.

This chain links TRBV5-4 with TRBJ1-1; D uncertain. The CDR3 runs to 14 residues. V dropped 2 bases and J dropped 5 bases, with 13 bases sitting between them. The germline gives CDR1 SGHNT, CDR2 YYREEE (reference sequence). CDR3 sequence (DNA): TGTGCCAGCAGCTTCGGTACGAGAATAACTGAAGCTTTCTTT. Protein product: CASSFGTRITEAFF.

The genes are TRBV7-2 and TRBJ1-3; 10 bases match TRBD1. Germline V CDR1 and CDR2: SGHTA, FQGNSA. Unmatched junction bases numbered 1, after V lost 5 bases and J lost 0 bases. This CDR3 spans 15 amino acids. DNA of the CDR3: TGTGCCAGCAGCGGACAGGGGGACTCTGGAAACACCATATATTTT. It is translated as CASSGQGDSGNTIYF.

The genes are TRBV5-4 and TRBJ1-2, with TRBD1 matching 8 bases. The CDR3 covers 13 residues. V dropped 3 bases and J dropped 8; count of bases not matched to a gene: 6. CDR1 is SGHNT, CDR2 YYREEE, per germline (reference sequence). The chain's CDR3 is CASSSDRGRGYTF. In DNA, the CDR3 is TGTGCCAGCAGCTCCGACAGGGGAAGAGGCTACACCTTC.

The chain carries TRBV6-5 and TRBJ1-5; D possibly corresponds to TRBD1 (5 bases). The CDR3 covers 16 residues. V lost 0 bases to trimming and J lost 7 bases, with 16 bases between them. From germline, CDR1 is MNHEY and CDR2 SVGAGI. In DNA form, the CDR3 reads TGTGCCAGCAGTTACTCAGGGGCAGGTCATGACCAGCCCCAGCATTTT. It translates to CASSYSGAGHDQPQHF.

The chain uses TRBV18 and TRBJ1-2; D might be TRBD1 (6 bases). Deletions cut 5 bases from V and 1 base from J, with 14 bases between. This CDR3 spans 15 amino acids. Germline V gives CDR1 KGHSH, CDR2 LQKENI. CDR3 in amino acids: CASSTTGSSNYGYTF. Here the CDR3 DNA reads TGTGCCAGCTCAACCACAGGGTCAAGTAACTATGGCTACACCTTC.

The chain carries TRBV6-1 and TRBJ1-2; D is undetermined. Germline values: CDR1 MNHNS, CDR2 SASEGT. The V end lost 2 bases, the J end lost 5 bases, and 18 bases lay between the germline ends. The CDR3 extends over 16 amino acids. CDR3: CASSESVRFLSYGYTF. CDR3 bases: TGTGCCAGCAGTGAATCCGTAAGGTTCCTTAGTTATGGCTACACCTTC.

The rearrangement uses TRBV21-1 and TRBJ1-1. TRBV21-1 represents a pseudogene. This CDR3 spans 9 amino acids. The CDR3 protein is CASTPGAFF. The CDR3 DNA is TGTGCCAGCACCCCGGGCGCTTTCTTT.

This rearrangement joins TRBV6-6 to TRBJ2-2; TRBD1 agrees at 7 bases. J was trimmed by 5 bases and V by 2 bases; bases with no gene match: 5. CDR3 length: 15 residues. In germline, CDR1 is MNHNY, CDR2 SVGAGI (reference sequence). The CDR3 region has the DNA TGTGCCAGCAGTTACGAGGGGGCCGGTACCGGGGAGCTGTTTTTT. Protein: CASSYEGAGTGELFF.

This clone has a single count. The chain links TRBV10-3 to TRBJ1-1; D gene uncertain. CDR3 length: 15 residues. Per the germline V gene, CDR1 is ENHRY and CDR2 is SYGVKD. Trimming stripped 3 bases from V and 2 bases from J, with 13 bases between. CDR3 sequence reads: CAISDRKTANTEAFF. Here the CDR3 DNA reads TGTGCCATCAGTGACAGGAAAACGGCCAACACTGAAGCTTTCTTT.

The chain combines TRBV4-2 with TRBJ2-2; D remains unclear. The germline CDR1 and CDR2 sequences are LGHNA and YNFKEQ. V gave up 0 bases and J gave up 3 bases, with 8 bases separating them. The CDR3 spans 15 residues. DNA for the CDR3: TGTGCCAGCAGCCAAGAATTAGTAGACACCGGGGAGCTGTTTTTT. Protein product: CASSQELVDTGELFF.

The chain links TRBV5-6 to TRBJ2-5; 7 bases are shared with TRBD1. The germline V gene has CDR1 SGHDT and CDR2 YYEEEE. This CDR3 has 12 residues. V dropped 5 bases and J dropped 5; count of bases not matched to a gene: 3. DNA for the CDR3: TGTGCCAGCAGACTACAGGGGGAGACCCAGTACTTC. Its translation: CASRLQGETQYF.

This chain links TRBV5-6 with TRBJ1-3; a possible D gene is TRBD1 (5 bases). This CDR3 has 14 amino acids. Germline CDR1 SGHDT, CDR2 YYEEEE. With 0 bases removed from V and 3 bases from J, the gap between germline ends came to 7 bases. CDR3 DNA sequence: TGTGCCAGCAGCTTGGCAGGGTTTGGAAACACCATATATTTT. This gives the protein CASSLAGFGNTIYF.

This sequence joins TRBV4-1 and TRBJ1-1; D unclear. V was trimmed by 0 bases and J by 3 bases, leaving 17 bases between them. CDR1 is MGHRA, CDR2 YSYEKL, per germline. This CDR3 comprises 17 residues. The CDR3, as DNA: TGCGCCAGCAGCCAAGATAAGAAGGGCACTCGCTACACTGAAGCTTTCTTT. It codes for CASSQDKKGTRYTEAFF.

The chain employs TRBV30 and TRBJ1-4; 11 bases are a match to TRBD1. The CDR3 sequence is 17 residues long. The V segment lost 0 bases and the J segment 2 bases; nucleotides outside the gene matches: 5. Germline-derived CDR1 and CDR2 are GTSNPN and SVGIG (reference sequence). In nucleotides, the CDR3 is TGTGCCTGGAGTGTGTGGGGACAGGGGGTTACTAATGAAAAACTGTTTTTT. Translation gives CAWSVWGQGVTNEKLFF.

The chain uses TRBV5-1 and TRBJ2-3; the D is unclear. V was cut by 6 bases and J by 0 bases, with 8 bases left in between. Germline loops: CDR1 SGHRS, CDR2 YFSETQ. The CDR3 loop spans 13 amino acids. CDR3 sequence: CASNDGSTDTQYF. Written as DNA, the CDR3 is TGCGCCAGCAACGATGGAAGCACAGATACGCAGTATTTT.

The chain links TRBV5-1 to TRBJ1-4; tentative D call: TRBD1 (6 bases). Per the germline V gene, CDR1 is SGHRS and CDR2 is YFSETQ. The germline V and J ends were trimmed by 4 bases and 4 bases, with 11 bases remaining between them. The CDR3 loop spans 14 amino acids. CDR3 bases: TGCGCCAGCAGCCAGGGACACCTTAATGAAAAACTGTTTTTT. Its protein product is CASSQGHLNEKLFF. The whole variable domain, filled in from reference TRBV5-1 and TRBJ1-4, reads KAGVTQTPRYLIKTRGQQVTLSCSPISGHRSVSWYQQTPGQGLQFLFEYFSETQRNKGNFPGRFSGRQFSNSRSEMNVSTLELGDSALYLCASSQGHLNEKLFFGSGTQLSVL.